A selection of T cell receptor beta chains follows, all from one sample in a study of blood T cells in healthy people across ages. MiXCR, applied by TCRdb to the 5' RACE reads, yields one record per CDR3 protein. The sample has 1.5 million to 2 million distinct CDR3 sequences; about 31% are singletons. The sequencing sample was made of blood. The receptors here all came from a woman aged 25 to 39 in good health. The CDR3 runs from the conserved cysteine through the conserved F or W. A D gene is named only where the DNA matches it firmly. Size tells how often a clone was seen (once, few, many) or the class of an expanded clone, and some rows leave it out.

. TRBJ2-5 TRBV20-1 TRBD2 CSARMGLASRGETQYF TGCAGTGCTAGGATGGGACTAGCATCCCGCGGTGAGACCCAGTACTTC
few TRBJ2-1 TRBV15 . CATSRAGITSYNEQFF TGTGCCACCAGCAGAGCCGGGATTACCTCCTACAATGAGCAGTTCTTC
few TRBJ2-3 TRBV7-2 TRBD1 CASSSLRDSLTGDTQYF TGTGCCAGCAGCTCATTGAGGGACAGCTTGACCGGGGATACGCAGTATTTT
. TRBJ2-3 TRBV10-1 TRBD1 CASSSNRGSSIDTQYF TGCGCCAGCAGCTCCAACAGGGGGTCATCGATTGATACGCAGTATTTT
. TRBJ1-2 TRBV5-1 . CASSLERGAKYGYTF TGCGCCAGCAGCTTGGAACGGGGGGCGAAATATGGCTACACCTTC
. TRBJ2-1 TRBV4-1 . CASGGTQYNEQFF TGCGCCAGCGGGGGGACGCAATACAATGAGCAGTTCTTC
. TRBJ2-3 TRBV24-1 . CATSDPRRGERTSTDTQYF TGTGCCACCAGTGATCCAAGGCGCGGGGAGCGAACTAGCACAGATACGCAGTATTTT
. TRBJ1-5 TRBV20-1 . CSAREGAGYSNQPQHF TGCAGTGCTAGAGAGGGGGCGGGTTATAGCAATCAGCCCCAGCATTTT
. TRBJ2-5 TRBV7-7 . CASSPSGRIQTQYF TGTGCCAGCAGCCCGTCGGGGAGGATACAGACCCAGTACTTC
. TRBJ2-7 TRBV6-6 TRBD1 CASSPDRVENEQYF TGTGCCAGCAGTCCCGACAGGGTTGAGAACGAGCAGTACTTC
. TRBJ1-2 TRBV25-1 TRBD1 CASSTDRAQKNGYGYTF TGTGCCAGCAGTACTGACAGGGCTCAAAAAAACGGCTATGGCTACACCTTC
. TRBJ2-6 TRBV6-6 . CASSSLGGTGANVLTF TGTGCCAGCAGTAGTTTAGGAGGAACTGGGGCCAACGTCCTGACTTTC
. TRBJ2-7 TRBV5-1 . CASSLEAGLRSSYEQYF TGCGCCAGCAGCTTGGAGGCCGGGCTACGAAGCTCCTACGAGCAGTACTTC
few TRBJ1-6 TRBV15 TRBD1 CATHTGGGSPLHF TGTGCCACCCATACAGGGGGCGGCTCACCCCTCCACTTT
. TRBJ1-2 TRBV20-1 . CSATWTVQPANYGYTF TGCAGTGCGACCTGGACGGTCCAGCCCGCTAACTATGGCTACACCTTC
. TRBJ2-5 TRBV13 TRBD2 CASSPPRAGGRETQYF TGTGCCAGCAGCCCCCCCAGGGCGGGGGGGCGTGAGACCCAGTACTTC
. TRBJ1-6 TRBV25-1 . CASSEYRAHGFYSPLHF TGTGCCAGCAGTGAATACCGAGCACACGGGTTCTATTCACCCCTCCACTTT
few TRBJ2-2 TRBV20-1 . CSARGEKTNTGELFF TGCAGTGCTAGAGGGGAGAAGACAAACACCGGGGAGCTGTTTTTT
. TRBJ2-3 TRBV10-3 . CAIRVGGDTQYF TGTGCCATCAGAGTAGGGGGAGATACGCAGTATTTT
few TRBJ2-7 TRBV7-9 . CASSALSGGYEQYF TGTGCCAGCAGCGCCCTATCGGGCGGCTACGAGCAGTACTTC
. TRBJ1-1 TRBV28 . CASSFSRTEAFF TGTGCCAGCAGTTTTTCCCGAACTGAGGCTTTCTTT
few TRBJ2-3 TRBV20-1 TRBD2 CSSGLAAYTDTQYF TGCAGTTCAGGACTAGCGGCCTACACAGATACGCAGTATTTT
once TRBJ1-6 TRBV7-2 . CASSRDVHRSSYSSPLHF TGTGCCAGCAGCCGGGACGTTCACAGGAGCTCCTATAGTTCACCCCTCCACTTT
. TRBJ2-7 TRBV11-1 . CASSFRGAREAYEQYF TGTGCCAGCAGCTTCCGGGGGGCCCGAGAGGCCTACGAGCAGTACTTC
. TRBJ2-2 TRBV15 TRBD1 CATSISEGRGHRELFF TGTGCCACCAGCATTTCCGAGGGCAGGGGGCACCGGGAGCTGTTTTTT
many TRBJ2-1 TRBV9 . CASSSAGSSYNEQFF TGTGCCAGCAGCTCAGCGGGCAGCTCCTACAATGAGCAGTTCTTC
. TRBJ2-3 TRBV6-1 TRBD2 CASRTMGLEGNTDTQYF TGTGCCAGCAGGACGATGGGACTAGAGGGTAATACAGATACGCAGTATTTT
few TRBJ2-6 TRBV4-1 . CASSQNRVNSGANVLTF TGCGCCAGCAGCCAGAACCGGGTAAACTCTGGGGCCAACGTCCTGACTTTC
. TRBJ1-1 TRBV9 . CASSIGGSSMNTEAFF TGTGCCAGCAGCATCGGGGGATCCAGCATGAACACTGAAGCTTTCTTT
. TRBJ2-5 TRBV3-1 TRBD2 CASSRTSMGQETQYF TGTGCCAGCAGCAGGACTAGCATGGGACAAGAGACCCAGTACTTC
few TRBJ2-3 TRBV3-1 . CASSPPVRGGGTQYF TGTGCCAGCAGCCCCCCGGTCCGAGGAGGGGGTACGCAGTATTTT
. TRBJ2-1 TRBV21-1 . CASSKALWSSYNEQFF TGTGCCAGCAGCAAAGCGCTCTGGAGCTCCTACAATGAGCAGTTCTTC
. TRBJ2-5 TRBV4-2 TRBD2 CASSHTGGVQETQYF TGTGCCAGCAGCCATACGGGGGGGGTTCAAGAGACCCAGTACTTC
. TRBJ2-3 TRBV7-3 TRBD2 CASSPTPSGERTDTQYF TGTGCCAGCAGCCCAACTCCTAGCGGGGAGAGGACAGATACGCAGTATTTT
. TRBJ1-6 TRBV10-3 . CAPKGKQDYNSPLHF TGTGCCCCCAAGGGAAAACAGGACTATAATTCACCCCTCCACTTT
. TRBJ2-7 TRBV5-8 . CASSLTAMGEQYF TGTGCCAGCAGCTTGACCGCGATGGGGGAGCAGTACTTC
. TRBJ1-5 TRBV12-3/TRBV12-4 . CASSLTTDNQPQHF TGTGCCAGCAGTTTAACGACAGACAATCAGCCCCAGCATTTT
. TRBJ1-2 TRBV18 TRBD1 CASSPLVGQGASYGYTF TGTGCCAGCTCACCCCTTGTCGGACAGGGGGCTTCGTATGGCTACACCTTC
. TRBJ1-2 TRBV12-3/TRBV12-4 TRBD1 CASAQGAYGYTF TGTGCCAGTGCTCAGGGGGCTTATGGCTACACCTTC
. TRBJ2-7 TRBV4-2 . CASSQVGASYEQYF TGTGCCAGCAGCCAAGTCGGAGCCTCCTACGAGCAGTACTTC
few TRBJ2-3 TRBV4-1 . CASGHRGLGASTDTQYF TGCGCCAGCGGCCACCGAGGATTGGGGGCAAGCACAGATACGCAGTATTTT
. TRBJ2-5 TRBV7-9 . CASSFGAGQETQYF TGTGCCAGCAGCTTCGGTGCGGGCCAAGAGACCCAGTACTTC
. TRBJ2-1 TRBV7-9 TRBD2 CASSLGPSGRGNEQFF TGTGCCAGCAGCTTAGGCCCTAGCGGGAGGGGTAATGAGCAGTTCTTC
few TRBJ1-1 TRBV7-9 . CASSLTVTKNTEAFF TGTGCCAGCAGCTTGACAGTTACGAAGAACACTGAAGCTTTCTTT
. TRBJ1-4 TRBV3-1 . CASSQDLVGFNEKLFF TGTGCCAGCAGCCAAGATTTGGTAGGGTTCAATGAAAAACTGTTTTTT
. TRBJ1-1 TRBV9 . CASSVNTNTEAFF TGTGCCAGCAGCGTGAACACAAACACTGAAGCTTTCTTT
few TRBJ2-1 TRBV20-1 . CSANRGLYNEQFF TGCAGTGCTAACCGGGGATTATACAATGAGCAGTTCTTC
. TRBJ2-1 TRBV27 TRBD2 CASSGGTRLAGRAYNEQFF TGTGCCAGCAGTGGGGGGACTAGACTAGCGGGAAGAGCCTACAATGAGCAGTTCTTC
. TRBJ1-4 TRBV6-1 . CASSEAGRENEKLFF TGTGCCAGCAGTGAAGCAGGGAGGGAAAATGAAAAACTGTTTTTT
. TRBJ1-2 TRBV4-1 . CASSQEDTRQDSYGYTF TGCGCCAGCAGCCAAGAAGATACTAGGCAGGATTCCTATGGCTACACCTTC
few TRBJ2-4 TRBV21-1 . CASSKRGQGSAKNIQYF TGTGCCAGCAGCAAACGGGGACAGGGATCTGCCAAAAACATTCAGTACTTC
many TRBJ2-1 TRBV29-1 . CSVEGGHIPSYNEQFF TGCAGCGTTGAAGGTGGACACATACCCTCCTACAATGAGCAGTTCTTC
few TRBJ2-5 TRBV3-1 TRBD2 CASSQTWSGGAIETQYF TGTGCCAGCAGCCAAACTTGGAGCGGGGGGGCTATAGAGACCCAGTACTTC
. TRBJ2-3 TRBV4-1 . CAGSNRQGGAAGGADTQYF TGCGCCGGCAGCAACCGACAGGGGGGCGCAGCGGGAGGGGCAGATACGCAGTATTTT
once TRBJ2-7 TRBV11-2 . CTSSFPSEQYF TGTACCAGCAGCTTCCCCAGCGAGCAGTACTTC